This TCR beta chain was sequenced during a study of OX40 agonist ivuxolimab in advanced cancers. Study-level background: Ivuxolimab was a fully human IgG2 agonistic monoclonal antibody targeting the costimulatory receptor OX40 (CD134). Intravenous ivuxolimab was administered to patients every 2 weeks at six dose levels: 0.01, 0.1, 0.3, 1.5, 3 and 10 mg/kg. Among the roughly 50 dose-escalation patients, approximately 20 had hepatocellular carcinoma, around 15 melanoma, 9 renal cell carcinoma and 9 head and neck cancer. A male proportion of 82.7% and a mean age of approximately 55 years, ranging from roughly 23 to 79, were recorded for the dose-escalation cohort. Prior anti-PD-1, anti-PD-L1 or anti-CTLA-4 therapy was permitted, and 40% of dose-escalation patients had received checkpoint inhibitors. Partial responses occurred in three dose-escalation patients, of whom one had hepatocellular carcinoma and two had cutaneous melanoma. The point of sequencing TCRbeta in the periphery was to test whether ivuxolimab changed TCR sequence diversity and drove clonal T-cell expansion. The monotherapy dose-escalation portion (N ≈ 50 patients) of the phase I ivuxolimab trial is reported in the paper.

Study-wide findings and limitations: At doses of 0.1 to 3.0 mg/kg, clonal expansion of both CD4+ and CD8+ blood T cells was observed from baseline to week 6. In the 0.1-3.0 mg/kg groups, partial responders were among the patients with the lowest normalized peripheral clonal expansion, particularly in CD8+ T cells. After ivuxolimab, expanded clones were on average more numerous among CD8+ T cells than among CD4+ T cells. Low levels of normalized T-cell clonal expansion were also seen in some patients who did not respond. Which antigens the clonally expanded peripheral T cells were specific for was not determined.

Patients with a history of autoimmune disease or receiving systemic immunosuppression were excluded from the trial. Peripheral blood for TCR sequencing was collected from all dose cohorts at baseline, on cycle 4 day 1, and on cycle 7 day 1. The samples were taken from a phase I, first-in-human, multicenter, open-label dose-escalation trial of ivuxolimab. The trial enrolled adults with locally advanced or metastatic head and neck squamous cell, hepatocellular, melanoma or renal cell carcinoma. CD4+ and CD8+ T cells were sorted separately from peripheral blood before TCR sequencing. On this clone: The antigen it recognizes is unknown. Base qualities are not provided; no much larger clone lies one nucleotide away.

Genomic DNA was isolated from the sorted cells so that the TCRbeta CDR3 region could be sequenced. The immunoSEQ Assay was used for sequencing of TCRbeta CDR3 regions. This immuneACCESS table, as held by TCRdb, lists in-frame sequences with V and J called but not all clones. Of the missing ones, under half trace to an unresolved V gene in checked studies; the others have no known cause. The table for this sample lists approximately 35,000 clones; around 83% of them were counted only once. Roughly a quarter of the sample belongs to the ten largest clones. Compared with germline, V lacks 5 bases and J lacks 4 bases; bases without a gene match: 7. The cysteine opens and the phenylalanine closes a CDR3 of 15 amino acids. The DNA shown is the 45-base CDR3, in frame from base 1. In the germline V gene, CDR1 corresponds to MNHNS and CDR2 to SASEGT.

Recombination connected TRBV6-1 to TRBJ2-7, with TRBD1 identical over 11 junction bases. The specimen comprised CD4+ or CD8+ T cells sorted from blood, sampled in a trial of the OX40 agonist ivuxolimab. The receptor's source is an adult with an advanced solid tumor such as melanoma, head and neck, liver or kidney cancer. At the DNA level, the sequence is TGTGCCAGCAGTAGGTGGACAGGGGGCTTTTACGAGCAGTACTTC. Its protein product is CASSRWTGGFYEQYF.